The sequence of this T cell receptor beta chain was determined in a study of blood T cell repertoires in COVID-19 (dated by TCRdb to between 2020 and 2021). Some background on the complete study: The collaborator samples originated in the United States, Italy and Spain and spanned the acute and convalescent phases of COVID-19. The prospective study material was composed of cDNA or gDNA derived from T cells, B-cell-depleted T cells, or PBMCs. Subjects who had been exposed to COVID-19, were actively infected with it, or had recovered from it provided the deeply sampled blood TCRbeta repertoires that made up the dataset. The repertoires were made available in a free public database intended to serve as a resource for research on the immune response to SARS-CoV-2. Samples were obtained from the ongoing ImmuneRACE study (first 160 participants) and from approximately 1,200 subjects provided by 6 global collaborators. A de-identified subject ID, COVID-19 status, age in years and sex were almost always included in the sample metadata. Where HLA class I and class II types were available, the types were taken from metadata supplied by the sample provider, not from assay-based typing. What the authors observed across the whole study: Clinical and demographic metadata were provided uncurated, with the amount varying by source and participant.

The CDR3 measures 14 amino acids from cysteine to phenylalanine. Solely the CDR3 DNA is kept, with 42 bases framed from the first base. After removal of 2 bases from V and 6 bases from J, the junction retains 6 bases not matched to a gene. The germline V gene supplies CDR1 SGHRS and CDR2 YFSETQ. Note on this clone: Its antigen remains unidentified. One base away there is no much larger clone; base qualities are not given.

Participants in the prospective study were aged roughly 18 to 100 years, lived in over 20 United States geographic areas, and enrolled through a virtual design. In the prospective study, participants were assigned to cohorts based on the clinical history participants reported in a screening survey and a study questionnaire. Mobile phlebotomists in the prospective study collected whole blood, serum and a nasopharyngeal or oropharyngeal swab from every participant. Additional blood draws and questionnaires over an approximately 2-month period could optionally be provided by prospective study participants. Before DNA extraction, prospective study blood samples were shipped either frozen or at room temperature. TCRbeta CDR3 regions were amplified from genomic DNA by means of the immunoSEQ Assay, a bias-controlled multiplex PCR. As for how the authors treated the data: The number of nucleated cells in each sample was estimated from the amplification of reference gene primers within the assay. To quantify the absolute abundance of each unique TCRbeta CDR3 rearrangement, sequence reads were collapsed and filtered. Productive Simpson clonality was computed per sample as the square root of Simpson's diversity index over productive rearrangements. TCRdb provides this immuneACCESS table in a form limited to in-frame rearrangements. Some clones are lacking; in checked studies, under half of them reflect an unresolved V gene, and why the rest are absent is not known. The V and J calls and clone size were taken over from that table, and D and trimming were inferred from the DNA. A total of 200,000 to 250,000 clones appear in this sample, over 75% of them only once. The biggest ten clones account for roughly 3.7% of the sample.

The sample comprised PBMCs or T cells enriched from blood (not recorded which). This receptor chain uses TRBV5-1 and TRBJ2-7, with 9 middle bases fitting TRBD1. The TCR sequence derives from a woman younger than 35 in a cohort exposed to, infected with or recovered from COVID-19 (not recorded which). The CDR3: CASSLGTGYGEQYF. The nucleotide sequence is given as TGCGCCAGCAGCTTAGGGACAGGGTACGGCGAGCAGTACTTC.